This TCR beta chain was captured in a study of beta chain features in type 1 diabetes. Study at large: Over all samples combined, over 85,000,000 sorted cells were examined.

In regard to this clone: What it binds is unknown.

Expressed TCRB transcripts were sequenced because the isolated RNA had all been reverse transcribed beforehand. Sequencing was performed with immunoSEQ multiplex PCR; in TCRdb, only in-frame clones are kept and a portion is missing. The repertoire holds roughly 400,000 clones, with about 14% as singletons. The CDR3 consists of 12 residues. J lost 8 bases, V lost 4 bases, and 1 base had no gene match. Germline lookup yields CDR1 LNHDA and CDR2 SQIVND (reference sequence). CD4+ naive, central memory, regulatory and stem cell-like memory cells were sorted via CD45RO/CCR7/CD25/CD127/CD95/CD27. General observations from the study: Any role of HLA type in TCRB rearrangement remained unresolved here.

Sequenced material: naive CD4+ T cells from blood. This chain uses TRBV19 with TRBJ2-1; 8 bases map to TRBD1. The sequence was collected from a young man in good health. The CDR3 protein is CASSKTGDEQFF. The CDR3 DNA is TGTGCCAGTAGTAAGACAGGGGATGAGCAGTTCTTC.